This TCR beta chain was profiled in a study of technical replicates of blood from several donors. Only one count was recorded for this clone. The data were produced by immunoSEQ multiplex PCR, yet TCRdb's version contains in-frame clones alone and is incomplete. The sample includes around 50,000 clones, 95% to 97% of them seen just once. Trimming left V 4 bases short and J 1 base short, with 20 bases between. Germline V gene sequence: CDR1 SGHTA, CDR2 FQGNSA. The CDR3 length is 17 residues. The material sequenced was T cells isolated from PBMCs. The clonotype originates from a human donor in good health. V gene TRBV7-2 combines with J gene TRBJ2-7; possible D gene TRBD2, 6 bases. The CDR3 reads CASSWGLGLGGSYEQYF. CDR3 sequence (DNA): TGTGCCAGCAGCTGGGGGTTAGGGCTAGGAGGGTCCTACGAGCAGTACTTC.